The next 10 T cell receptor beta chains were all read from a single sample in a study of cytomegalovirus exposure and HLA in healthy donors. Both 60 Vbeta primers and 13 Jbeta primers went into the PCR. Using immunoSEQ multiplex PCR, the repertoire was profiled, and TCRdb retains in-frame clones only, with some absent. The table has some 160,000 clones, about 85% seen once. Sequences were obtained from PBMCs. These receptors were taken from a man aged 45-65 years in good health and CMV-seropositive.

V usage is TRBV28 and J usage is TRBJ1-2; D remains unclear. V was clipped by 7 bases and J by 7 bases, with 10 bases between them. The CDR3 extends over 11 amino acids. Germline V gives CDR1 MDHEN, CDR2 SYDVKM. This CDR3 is CASTGSGGYTF. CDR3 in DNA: TGTGCCAGCACGGGGTCGGGTGGCTACACCTTC.

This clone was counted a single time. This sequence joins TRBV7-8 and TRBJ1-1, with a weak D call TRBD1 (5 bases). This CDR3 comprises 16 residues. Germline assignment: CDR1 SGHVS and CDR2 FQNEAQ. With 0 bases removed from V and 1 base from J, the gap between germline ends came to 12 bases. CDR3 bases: TGTGCCAGCAGCTTAGCGGGGACTGGTAGGAACACTGAAGCTTTCTTT. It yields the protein CASSLAGTGRNTEAFF.

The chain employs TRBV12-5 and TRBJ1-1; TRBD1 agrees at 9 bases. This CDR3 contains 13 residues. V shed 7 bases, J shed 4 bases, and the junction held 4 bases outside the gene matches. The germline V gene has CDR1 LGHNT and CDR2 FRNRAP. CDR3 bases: TGTGCTAGTGCTCTGACAGGGGGCACTGAAGCTTTCTTT. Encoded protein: CASALTGGTEAFF.

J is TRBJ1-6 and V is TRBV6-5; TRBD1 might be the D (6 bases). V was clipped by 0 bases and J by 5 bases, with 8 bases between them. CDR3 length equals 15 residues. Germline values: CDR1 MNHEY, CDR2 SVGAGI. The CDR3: CASSYSTGDNSPLHF. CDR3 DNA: TGTGCCAGCAGTTACTCGACAGGAGATAATTCACCCCTCCACTTT.

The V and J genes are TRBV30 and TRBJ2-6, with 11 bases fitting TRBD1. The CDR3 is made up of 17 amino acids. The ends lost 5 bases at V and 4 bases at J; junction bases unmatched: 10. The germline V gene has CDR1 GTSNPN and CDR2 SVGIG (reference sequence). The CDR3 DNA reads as TGTGCCTGGTTCCGGGACAGGGGGAGGAGGGGGGCCAACGTCCTGACTTTC. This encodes CAWFRDRGRRGANVLTF.

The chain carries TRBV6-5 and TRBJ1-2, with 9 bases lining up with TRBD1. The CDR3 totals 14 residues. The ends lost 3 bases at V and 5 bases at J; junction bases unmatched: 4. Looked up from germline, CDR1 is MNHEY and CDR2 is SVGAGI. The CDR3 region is CASSYGGQGYGYTF. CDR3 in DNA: TGTGCCAGCAGTTATGGGGGACAGGGTTATGGCTACACCTTC.

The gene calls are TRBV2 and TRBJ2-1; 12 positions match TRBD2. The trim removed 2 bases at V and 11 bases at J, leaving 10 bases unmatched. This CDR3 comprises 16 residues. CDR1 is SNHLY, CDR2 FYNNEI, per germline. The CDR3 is CASSEYPSGRVHKQFF. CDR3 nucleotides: TGTGCCAGCAGTGAATACCCTAGCGGGAGGGTCCATAAGCAGTTCTTC.

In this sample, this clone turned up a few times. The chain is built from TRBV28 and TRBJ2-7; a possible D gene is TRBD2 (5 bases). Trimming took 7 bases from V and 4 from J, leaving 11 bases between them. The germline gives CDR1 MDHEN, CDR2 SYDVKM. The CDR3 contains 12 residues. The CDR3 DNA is TGTGCCAGCACCGATCCGGGATACGAGCAGTACTTC. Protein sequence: CASTDPGYEQYF.

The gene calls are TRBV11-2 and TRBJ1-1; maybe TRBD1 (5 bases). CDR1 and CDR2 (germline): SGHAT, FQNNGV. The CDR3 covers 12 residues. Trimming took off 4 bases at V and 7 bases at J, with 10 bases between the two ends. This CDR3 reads CASSSVGGEAFF. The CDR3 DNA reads TGTGCCAGCAGCTCCGTGGGGGGTGAAGCTTTCTTT. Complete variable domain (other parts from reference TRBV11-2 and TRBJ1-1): EAGVAQSPRYKIIEKRQSVAFWCNPISGHATLYWYQQILGQGPKLLIQFQNNGVVDDSQLPKDRFSAERLKGVDSTLKIQPAKLEDSAVYLCASSSVGGEAFFGQGTRLTVV.

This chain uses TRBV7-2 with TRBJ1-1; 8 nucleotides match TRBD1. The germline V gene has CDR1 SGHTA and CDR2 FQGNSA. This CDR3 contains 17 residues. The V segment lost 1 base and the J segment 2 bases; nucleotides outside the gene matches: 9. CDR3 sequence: CASSLGQGLASNTEAFF. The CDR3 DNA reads TGTGCCAGCAGCTTAGGACAGGGGCTTGCCTCTAACACTGAAGCTTTCTTT.